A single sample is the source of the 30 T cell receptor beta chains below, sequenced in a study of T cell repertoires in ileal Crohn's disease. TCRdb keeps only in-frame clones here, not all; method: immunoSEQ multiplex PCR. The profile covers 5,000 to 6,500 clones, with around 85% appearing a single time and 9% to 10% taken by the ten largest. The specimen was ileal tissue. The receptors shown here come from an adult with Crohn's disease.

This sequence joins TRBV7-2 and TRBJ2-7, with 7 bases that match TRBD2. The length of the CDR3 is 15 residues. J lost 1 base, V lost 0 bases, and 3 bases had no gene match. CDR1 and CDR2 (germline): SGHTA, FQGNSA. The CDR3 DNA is TGTGCCAGCAGCTTAGCTAGCGGGTTTTCCTACGAGCAGTACTTC. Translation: CASSLASGFSYEQYF.

CDR3 bases: TGTGCCAGCAGCGTGGCTGTGAACACTGAAGCTTTCTTT. This encodes CASSVAVNTEAFF. The chain employs TRBV9 and TRBJ1-1; no clear D gene. In germline, CDR1 is SGDLS, CDR2 YYNGEE. Between the trimmed V and J ends, which lost 2 bases and 0 bases, there was a span of 5 bases. The CDR3 is made up of 13 amino acids.

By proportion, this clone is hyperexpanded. The CDR3 loop is CASSPEMDRRTGELFF. As DNA, the CDR3 is TGTGCCAGCTCACCCGAGATGGACAGGAGGACCGGGGAGCTGTTTTTT. The rearrangement uses TRBV18 and TRBJ2-2, with 7 bases fitting TRBD1. V trimming: 3 bases; J trimming: 5 bases; junction bases outside the gene matches: 9. Per germline, CDR1 KGHSH and CDR2 LQKENI. The CDR3 runs 16 residues.

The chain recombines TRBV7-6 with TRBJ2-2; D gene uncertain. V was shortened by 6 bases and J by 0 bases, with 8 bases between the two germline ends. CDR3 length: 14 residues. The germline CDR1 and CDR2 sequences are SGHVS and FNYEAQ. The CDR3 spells CASRSGANTGELFF. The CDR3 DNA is TGTGCCAGCAGATCGGGTGCGAACACCGGGGAGCTGTTTTTT.

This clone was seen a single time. CDR3 sequence reads: CASSPQSSGRADTQYF. The CDR3 DNA follows: TGCGCCAGCAGCCCGCAGTCTAGCGGGCGAGCAGATACGCAGTATTTT. V and J are TRBV5-1 and TRBJ2-3, with 8 bases identical to TRBD2. The V gene's germline CDR1 is SGHRS and CDR2 YFSETQ. Trimming removed 4 bases from V and 4 bases from J; junction bases left unmatched: 11. The CDR3 consists of 16 residues. The whole variable domain, remainder taken from reference TRBV5-1 and TRBJ2-3, is KAGVTQTPRYLIKTRGQQVTLSCSPISGHRSVSWYQQTPGQGLQFLFEYFSETQRNKGNFPGRFSGRQFSNSRSEMNVSTLELGDSALYLCASSPQSSGRADTQYFGPGTRLTVL.

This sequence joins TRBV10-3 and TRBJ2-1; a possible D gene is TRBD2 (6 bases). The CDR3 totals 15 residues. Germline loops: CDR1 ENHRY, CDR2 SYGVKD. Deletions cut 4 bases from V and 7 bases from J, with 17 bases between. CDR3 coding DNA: TGTGCCATCAGTGGACCTCGAGGGACTCTGAATGAGCAGTTCTTC. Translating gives CAISGPRGTLNEQFF.

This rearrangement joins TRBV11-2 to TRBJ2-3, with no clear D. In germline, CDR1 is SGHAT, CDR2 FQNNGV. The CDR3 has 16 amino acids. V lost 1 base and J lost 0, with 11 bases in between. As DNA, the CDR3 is TGTGCCAGCAGCTTAGGGGCATCTCGTAGCACAGATACGCAGTATTTT. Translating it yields CASSLGASRSTDTQYF. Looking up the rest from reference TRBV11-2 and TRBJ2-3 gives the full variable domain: EAGVAQSPRYKIIEKRQSVAFWCNPISGHATLYWYQQILGQGPKLLIQFQNNGVVDDSQLPKDRFSAERLKGVDSTLKIQPAKLEDSAVYLCASSLGASRSTDTQYFGPGTRLTVL.

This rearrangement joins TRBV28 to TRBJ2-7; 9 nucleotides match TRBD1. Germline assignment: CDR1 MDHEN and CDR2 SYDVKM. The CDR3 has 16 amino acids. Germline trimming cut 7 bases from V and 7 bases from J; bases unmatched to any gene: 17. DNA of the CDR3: TGTGCCAGCACCGTCGCCGGGACAGGGAAGCGGGGTGAGCAGTACTTC. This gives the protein CASTVAGTGKRGEQYF.

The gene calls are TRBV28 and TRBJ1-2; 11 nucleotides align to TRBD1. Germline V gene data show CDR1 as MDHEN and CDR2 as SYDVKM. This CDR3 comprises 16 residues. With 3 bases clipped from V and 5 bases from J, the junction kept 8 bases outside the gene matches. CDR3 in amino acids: CASSFTRTGGGYGYTF. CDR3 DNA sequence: TGTGCCAGCAGTTTTACCCGGACAGGGGGCGGGTATGGCTACACCTTC.

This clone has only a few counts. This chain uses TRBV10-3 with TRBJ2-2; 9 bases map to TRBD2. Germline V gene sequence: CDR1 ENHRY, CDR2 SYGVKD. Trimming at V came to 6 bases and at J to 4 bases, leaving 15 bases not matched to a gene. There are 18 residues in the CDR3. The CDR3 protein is CAIRESGGPDVGTGELFF. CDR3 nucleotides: TGTGCCATCAGGGAAAGCGGGGGGCCCGACGTGGGCACCGGGGAGCTGTTTTTT.

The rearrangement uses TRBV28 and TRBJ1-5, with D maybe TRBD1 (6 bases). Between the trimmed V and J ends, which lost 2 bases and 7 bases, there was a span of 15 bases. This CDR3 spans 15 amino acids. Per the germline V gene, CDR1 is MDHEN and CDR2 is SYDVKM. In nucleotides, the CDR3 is TGTGCCAGCAGTTTAGGTCAGGGGTATCGACAGCCCCAGCATTTT. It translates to CASSLGQGYRQPQHF.

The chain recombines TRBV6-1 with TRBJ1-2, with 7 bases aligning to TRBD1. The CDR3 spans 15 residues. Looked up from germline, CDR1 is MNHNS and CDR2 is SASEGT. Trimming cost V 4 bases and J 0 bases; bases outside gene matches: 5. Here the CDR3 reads CASSGGTAANYGYTF. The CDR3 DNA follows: TGTGCCAGCAGTGGAGGGACAGCAGCTAACTATGGCTACACCTTC.

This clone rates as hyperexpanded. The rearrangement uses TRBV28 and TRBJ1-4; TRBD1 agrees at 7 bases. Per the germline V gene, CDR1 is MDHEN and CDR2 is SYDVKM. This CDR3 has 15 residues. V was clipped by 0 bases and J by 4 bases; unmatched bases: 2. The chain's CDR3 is CASSLWGQLNEKLFF. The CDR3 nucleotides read TGTGCCAGCAGTTTATGGGGACAGCTTAATGAAAAACTGTTTTTT.

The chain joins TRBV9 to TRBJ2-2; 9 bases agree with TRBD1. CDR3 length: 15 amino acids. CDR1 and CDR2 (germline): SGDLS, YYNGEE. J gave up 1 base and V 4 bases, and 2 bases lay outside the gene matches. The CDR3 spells CASSPGQGNTGELFF. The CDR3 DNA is TGTGCCAGCAGCCCGGGACAGGGGAACACCGGGGAGCTGTTTTTT.

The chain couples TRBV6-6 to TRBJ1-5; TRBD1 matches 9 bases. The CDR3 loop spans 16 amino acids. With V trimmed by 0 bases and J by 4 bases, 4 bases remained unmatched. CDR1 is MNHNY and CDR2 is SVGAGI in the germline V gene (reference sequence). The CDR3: CASSYSQGQGNQPQHF. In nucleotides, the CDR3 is TGTGCCAGCAGTTACTCGCAGGGACAGGGTAATCAGCCCCAGCATTTT.

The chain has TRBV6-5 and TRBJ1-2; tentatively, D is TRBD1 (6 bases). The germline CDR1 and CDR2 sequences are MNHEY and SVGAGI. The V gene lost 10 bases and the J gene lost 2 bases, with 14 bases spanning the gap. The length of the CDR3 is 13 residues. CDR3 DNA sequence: TGTGCCACAGAAGGGGGATCCAACTATGGCTACACCTTC. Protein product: CATEGGSNYGYTF.

CDR3 in DNA: TGTGCCAGCAGCGTAGACCCTGCGGTCTCTGGAAACACCATATATTTT. Amino acid sequence: CASSVDPAVSGNTIYF. The chain carries TRBV9 and TRBJ1-3; D is unresolved. Trimming took off 0 bases at V and 0 bases at J, with 10 bases between the two ends. From germline, CDR1 is SGDLS and CDR2 YYNGEE. CDR3 length equals 16 residues. The whole variable domain, filled in from reference TRBV9 and TRBJ1-3, reads DSGVTQTPKHLITATGQRVTLRCSPRSGDLSVYWYQQSLDQGLQFLIQYYNGEERAKGNILERFSAQQFPDLHSELNLSSLELGDSALYFCASSVDPAVSGNTIYFGEGSWLTVV.

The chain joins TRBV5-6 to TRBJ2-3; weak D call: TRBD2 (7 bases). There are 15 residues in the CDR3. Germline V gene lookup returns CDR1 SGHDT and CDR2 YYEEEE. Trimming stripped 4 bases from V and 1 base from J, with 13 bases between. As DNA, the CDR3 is TGTGCCAGCAGCGCACGGGGGGCCCGCACAGATACGCAGTATTTT. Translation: CASSARGARTDTQYF.

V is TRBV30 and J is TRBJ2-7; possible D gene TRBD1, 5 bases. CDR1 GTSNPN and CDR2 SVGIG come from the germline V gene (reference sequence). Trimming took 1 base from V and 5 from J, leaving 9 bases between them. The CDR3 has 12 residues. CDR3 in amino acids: CAWSGSGNEQYF. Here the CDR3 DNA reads TGTGCCTGGAGTGGTTCAGGGAACGAGCAGTACTTC.

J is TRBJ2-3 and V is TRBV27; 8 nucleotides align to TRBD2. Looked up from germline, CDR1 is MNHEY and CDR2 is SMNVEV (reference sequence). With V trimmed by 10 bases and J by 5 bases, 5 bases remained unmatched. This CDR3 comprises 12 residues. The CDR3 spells CATGGAVDTQYF. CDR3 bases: TGTGCCACCGGGGGGGCCGTAGATACGCAGTATTTT.

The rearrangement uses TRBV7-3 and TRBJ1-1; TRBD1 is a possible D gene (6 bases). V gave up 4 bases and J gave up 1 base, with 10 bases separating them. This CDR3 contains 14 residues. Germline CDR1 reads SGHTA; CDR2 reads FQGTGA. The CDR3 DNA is TGTGCCAGCAGCTCGGGACAAGCGAACACTGAAGCTTTCTTT. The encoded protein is CASSSGQANTEAFF.

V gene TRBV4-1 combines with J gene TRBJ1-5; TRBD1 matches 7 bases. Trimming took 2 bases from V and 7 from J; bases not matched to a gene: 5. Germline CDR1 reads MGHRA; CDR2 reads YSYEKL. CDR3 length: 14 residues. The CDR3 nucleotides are TGCGCCAGCAGCCAACCGACAGGGAACCAGCCCCAGCATTTT. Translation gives CASSQPTGNQPQHF.

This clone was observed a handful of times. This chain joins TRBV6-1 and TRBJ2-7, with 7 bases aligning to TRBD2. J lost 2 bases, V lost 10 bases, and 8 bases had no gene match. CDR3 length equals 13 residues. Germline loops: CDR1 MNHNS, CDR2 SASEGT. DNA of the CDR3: TGTGCCACCTGCCCCGGACTAGCCTACGAGCAGTACTTC. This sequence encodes CATCPGLAYEQYF.

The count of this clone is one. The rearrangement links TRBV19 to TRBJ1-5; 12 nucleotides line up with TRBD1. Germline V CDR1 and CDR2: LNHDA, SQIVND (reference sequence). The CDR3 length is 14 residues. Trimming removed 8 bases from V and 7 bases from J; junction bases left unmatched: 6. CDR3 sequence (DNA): TGTGCCAGTGGGGGACAGGGGGCAAGACAGCCCCAGCATTTT. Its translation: CASGGQGARQPQHF.

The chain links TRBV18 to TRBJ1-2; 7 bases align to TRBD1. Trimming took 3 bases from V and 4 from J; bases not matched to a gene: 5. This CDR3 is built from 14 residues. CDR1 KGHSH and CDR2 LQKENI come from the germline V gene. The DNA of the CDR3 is TGTGCCAGCTCACCCGGAGACAGGGCCTATGGCTACACCTTC. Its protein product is CASSPGDRAYGYTF.

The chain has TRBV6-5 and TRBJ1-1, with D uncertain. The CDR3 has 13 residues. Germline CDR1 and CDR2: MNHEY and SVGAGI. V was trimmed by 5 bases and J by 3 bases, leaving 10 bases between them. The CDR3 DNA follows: TGTGCCAGCAGTGAAGAGGGTCACACTGAAGCTTTCTTT. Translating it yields CASSEEGHTEAFF.

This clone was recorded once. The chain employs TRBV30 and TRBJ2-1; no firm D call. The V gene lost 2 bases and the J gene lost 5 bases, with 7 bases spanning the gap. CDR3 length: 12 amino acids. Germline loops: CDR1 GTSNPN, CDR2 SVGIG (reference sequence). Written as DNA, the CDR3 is TGTGCCTGGAGTTACAGTGACAATGAGCAGTTCTTC. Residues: CAWSYSDNEQFF. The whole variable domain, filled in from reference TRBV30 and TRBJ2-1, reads SQTIHQWPATLVQPVGSPLSLECTVEGTSNPNLYWYRQAAGRGLQLLFYSVGIGQISSEVPQNLSASRPQDRQFILSSKKLLLSDSGFYLCAWSYSDNEQFFGPGTRLTVL.

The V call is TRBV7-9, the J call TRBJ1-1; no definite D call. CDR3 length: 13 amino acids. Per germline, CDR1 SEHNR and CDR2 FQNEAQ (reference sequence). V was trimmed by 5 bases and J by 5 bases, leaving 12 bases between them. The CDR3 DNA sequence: TGTGCCAGCAGCCAGATGAGGGAAACTGAAGCTTTCTTT. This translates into CASSQMRETEAFF.

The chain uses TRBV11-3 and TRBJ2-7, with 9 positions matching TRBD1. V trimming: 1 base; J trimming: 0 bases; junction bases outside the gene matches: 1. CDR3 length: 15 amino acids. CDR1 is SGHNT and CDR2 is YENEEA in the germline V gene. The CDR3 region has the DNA TGTGCCAGCAGCTTAGGGACAGGGGCCTCCTACGAGCAGTACTTC. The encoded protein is CASSLGTGASYEQYF.

The CDR3 DNA sequence: TGCGCCAGCAGCTTAGGGGTGGAAGAAAAACTGTTTTTT. Its translation: CASSLGVEEKLFF. The chain uses TRBV5-1 and TRBJ1-4, with a possible D match to TRBD1 (5 bases). CDR3 size: 13 residues. Trimming took 2 bases from V and 8 from J, leaving 10 bases between them. CDR1 is SGHRS and CDR2 is YFSETQ in the germline V gene.